The 16 T cell receptor beta chains below were found in one sample sequenced in a study of cytomegalovirus exposure and HLA in healthy donors. The study ran its PCR with 60 Vbeta and 13 Jbeta primers. The protocol was immunoSEQ multiplex PCR, while the TCRdb copy is restricted to in-frame clones and leaves out a portion. The table lists 25,000 to 30,000 clones. The sequenced sample was PBMCs. The source of these receptors is a man aged 30 to 39 in good health and CMV-seronegative.

The rearrangement joins TRBV7-9 to TRBJ1-2; 12 bases match TRBD1. The V segment lost 2 bases and the J segment 4 bases; nucleotides outside the gene matches: 5. CDR3 length: 16 amino acids. Germline V CDR1 and CDR2: SEHNR, FQNEAQ (reference sequence). The CDR3: CASSLTGDRGLYGYTF. The CDR3 bases are TGTGCCAGCAGCTTAACGGGGGACAGGGGGCTCTATGGCTACACCTTC.

The chain recombines TRBV28 with TRBJ2-3, with D possibly TRBD1 on 6 matching bases. Germline CDR1 reads MDHEN; CDR2 reads SYDVKM. The CDR3 totals 14 residues. With 8 bases removed from V and 2 bases from J, the gap between germline ends came to 14 bases. Here the CDR3 reads CASSGHISTDTQYF. CDR3 sequence (DNA): TGTGCCAGCTCGGGACATATCTCCACAGATACGCAGTATTTT.

The chain uses TRBV5-1 and TRBJ2-7, with 9 positions matching TRBD1. The V gene's germline CDR1 is SGHRS and CDR2 YFSETQ. Trimming took 4 bases from V and 2 from J; bases not matched to a gene: 4. The length of the CDR3 is 14 residues. CDR3 in amino acids: CASSVTGGAYEQYF. Written as DNA, the CDR3 is TGCGCCAGCAGCGTGACAGGGGGAGCCTACGAGCAGTACTTC.

The chain is built from TRBV29-1 and TRBJ2-7; 13 nucleotides agree with TRBD2. V gave up 6 bases and J gave up 1 base; unmatched junction bases: 33. The CDR3 is made up of 24 amino acids. Per germline, CDR1 SQVTM and CDR2 ANQGSEA. This chain's CDR3 is CSVRRPTTGSTSGRKETSSYEQYF. As DNA, the CDR3 is TGCAGCGTCCGGAGGCCGACGACGGGTTCGACTAGCGGGAGGAAAGAGACCTCTTCCTACGAGCAGTACTTC.

A note on this clone: The junction does not match germline at one end; this may be a read error. The chain recombines TRBV7-7 with TRBJ1-3; a possible D gene is TRBD1 (5 bases). This CDR3 region has 13 residues. Per germline, CDR1 SSHAT and CDR2 FNYEAQ (reference sequence). The CDR3: CASSSGIGNTIYF. In DNA, the CDR3 is TGTGCTAGCAGCTCAGGGATCGGAAACACCATATATTTT.

This clone is identified as medium-sized from frequency. V and J are TRBV2 and TRBJ1-5; a weak D match, TRBD1 (6 bases). From germline, CDR1 is SNHLY and CDR2 FYNNEI. V was shortened by 6 bases and J by 1 base, with 10 bases between the two germline ends. The CDR3 has 14 amino acids. CDR3 nucleotides: TGTGCCAGCAGGACAGGTCTAAGCAATCAGCCCCAGCATTTT. As protein: CASRTGLSNQPQHF.

This chain uses TRBV19 with TRBJ1-2; 12 nucleotides agree with TRBD1. Trimming cost V 7 bases and J 8 bases; bases outside gene matches: 17. CDR3 length equals 17 residues. From germline, CDR1 is LNHDA and CDR2 SQIVND (reference sequence). The CDR3: CASMGGTGGAWMKGYTF. In nucleotides, the CDR3 is TGTGCCAGTATGGGGGGGACAGGGGGCGCCTGGATGAAAGGCTACACCTTC.

The DNA for the CDR3 is TGTGCCAGCAGCTTAGGACAGCACACTGAAGCTTTCTTT. Its protein product is CASSLGQHTEAFF. The rearrangement joins TRBV11-1 to TRBJ1-1; possibly TRBD1 for D (5 bases). Germline-derived CDR1 and CDR2 are SGHAT and FQDESV (reference sequence). The CDR3 has 13 amino acids. Trimming stripped 1 base from V and 3 bases from J, with 6 bases between.

The genes are TRBV10-3 and TRBJ2-3, with a tentative D call TRBD1 (6 bases). With 6 bases removed from V and 5 bases from J, the gap between germline ends came to 12 bases. This CDR3 comprises 13 residues. Germline V CDR1 and CDR2: ENHRY, SYGVKD. The CDR3 sequence: CAIRDDRRDTQYF. The CDR3 region has the DNA TGTGCCATCAGAGACGACAGGAGAGATACGCAGTATTTT.

The chain uses TRBV29-1 and TRBJ2-1; 9 bases fit TRBD2. The V gene end was trimmed by 1 base and the J gene end by 0 bases; junction bases not matched to a gene: 4. The CDR3 length is 16 residues. CDR1 and CDR2 (germline): SQVTM, ANQGSEA. CDR3: CSVEGLADSSYNEQFF. Written as DNA, the CDR3 is TGCAGCGTTGAAGGACTAGCGGACAGCTCCTACAATGAGCAGTTCTTC.

This chain joins TRBV7-2 and TRBJ1-2; 7 bases fit TRBD1. From germline, CDR1 is SGHTA and CDR2 FQGNSA. The J segment lost 4 bases and the V segment lost 3 bases, leaving 5 bases of the junction unmatched. The CDR3 is made up of 14 amino acids. The CDR3 coding sequence is TGTGCCAGCAGCTTTAGGGACAGCACCTATGGCTACACCTTC. Its protein is CASSFRDSTYGYTF.

The J gene is TRBJ2-5, the V gene TRBV2; maybe TRBD2 (6 bases). CDR3 length: 13 residues. V lost 7 bases, J lost 4 bases, and 13 bases lay in between. CDR1 and CDR2 from the germline V gene are SNHLY and FYNNEI. This CDR3 reads CASNGGSRETQYF. The DNA of the CDR3 is TGTGCCAGCAACGGGGGTTCTCGAGAGACCCAGTACTTC.

V and J are TRBV10-3 and TRBJ2-5, with D perhaps TRBD2 (6 bases). The germline V and J ends were trimmed by 5 bases and 4 bases, with 14 bases remaining between them. From germline, CDR1 is ENHRY and CDR2 SYGVKD. This CDR3 is 14 amino acids long. In DNA, the CDR3 is TGTGCCATCAGTCGGGAGTCTAAGGCAGAGACCCAGTACTTC. Translated: CAISRESKAETQYF.

The V gene is TRBV19, the J gene TRBJ2-3; TRBD1 might be the D (5 bases). The V and J ends lost 6 bases and 11 bases respectively, with 15 bases between them. The CDR3 is made up of 12 amino acids. CDR1 is LNHDA and CDR2 is SQIVND in the germline V gene (reference sequence). CDR3 amino acids: CASRAGDQGQYF. CDR3 DNA: TGTGCCAGTAGGGCTGGGGATCAGGGGCAGTATTTT.

V gene TRBV11-2 combines with J gene TRBJ2-7; 10 nucleotides match TRBD2. V trimming: 1 base; J trimming: 7 bases; junction bases outside the gene matches: 7. CDR3 length: 15 residues. Germline V lookup: CDR1 SGHAT, CDR2 FQNNGV. The DNA for the CDR3 is TGTGCCAGCAGCTTAGGGCTAGCGGGAGCGAGGGAGCAGTACTTC. The encoded protein is CASSLGLAGAREQYF.

The rearrangement uses TRBV6-5 and TRBJ2-1, with D perhaps matching TRBD1 (5 bases). The CDR3 is 15 residues long. Between the trimmed V and J ends, which lost 4 bases and 0 bases, there was a span of 10 bases. Germline V gene data show CDR1 as MNHEY and CDR2 as SVGAGI. CDR3 sequence: CASSFDSSSYNEQFF. The CDR3 nucleotides are TGTGCCAGCAGTTTCGACAGCAGCTCCTACAATGAGCAGTTCTTC.